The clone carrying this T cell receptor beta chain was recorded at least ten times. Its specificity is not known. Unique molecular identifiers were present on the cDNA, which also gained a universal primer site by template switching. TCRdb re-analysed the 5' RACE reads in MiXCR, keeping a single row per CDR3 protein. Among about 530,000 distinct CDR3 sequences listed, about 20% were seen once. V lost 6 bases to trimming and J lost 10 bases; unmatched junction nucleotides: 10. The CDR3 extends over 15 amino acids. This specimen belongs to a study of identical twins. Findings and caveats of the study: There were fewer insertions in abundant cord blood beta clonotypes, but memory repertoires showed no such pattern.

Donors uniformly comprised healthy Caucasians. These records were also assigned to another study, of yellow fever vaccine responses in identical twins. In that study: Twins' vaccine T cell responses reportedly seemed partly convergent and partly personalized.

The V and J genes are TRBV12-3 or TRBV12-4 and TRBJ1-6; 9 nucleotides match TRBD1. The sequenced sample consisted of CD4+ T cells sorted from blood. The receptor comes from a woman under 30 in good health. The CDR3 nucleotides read TGTGCCAGCAGAATCCGACAGGGGGAGACATCACCCCTCCACTTT. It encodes CASRIRQGETSPLHF.